The 12 T cell receptor beta chains below come from one sample, sequenced in a study of shared clonotypes between healthy human individuals. Only in-frame clones appear in the TCRdb table, and some are missing; sequencing was by immunoSEQ multiplex PCR. Counted here are over 1.5 million clones, 95% to 99% occurring once; the ten biggest clones make up approximately 0.45%. Sequencing input: naive CD4+ T cells sorted from blood. Subset: CD45RA+ positively selected. Receptor source: a man aged 25 to 40 in good health.

The gene calls are TRBV11-3 and TRBJ1-1, with D perhaps TRBD1 (6 bases). Germline values: CDR1 SGHNT, CDR2 YENEEA. The V end was cut by 0 bases, the J end by 4 bases, with 12 bases between. This CDR3 is built from 15 residues. CDR3 DNA sequence: TGTGCCAGCAGCTTAGAAGTCACCAGGGGCACTGAAGCTTTCTTT. It encodes CASSLEVTRGTEAFF.

For this clone: Other DNA sequences in this sample translate to the same CDR3. The V gene is TRBV5-1, the J gene TRBJ2-1, with 9 bases fitting TRBD2. V gave up 0 bases and J gave up 4 bases; unmatched junction bases: 2. The CDR3 contains 15 residues. The germline V gene encodes CDR1 SGHRS and CDR2 YFSETQ. The CDR3 loop is CASSLVAGVYNEQFF. The CDR3 region has the DNA TGCGCCAGCAGCTTGGTAGCGGGAGTGTACAATGAGCAGTTCTTC.

CDR3 in amino acids: CASSPKSQGGYGYTF. The CDR3 region has the DNA TGTGCCAGCTCACCAAAGTCTCAGGGGGGATATGGCTACACCTTC. The chain is built from TRBV18 and TRBJ1-2, with 7 bases aligning to TRBD1. V shed 2 bases and J 5 bases; nucleotides not matched to a gene: 8. Germline V gives CDR1 KGHSH, CDR2 LQKENI. CDR3 length: 15 amino acids.

The J gene is TRBJ2-5, the V gene TRBV2; no reliable D call. The V gene lost 2 bases and the J gene lost 6 bases, with 10 bases spanning the gap. This CDR3 spans 13 amino acids. Germline CDR1 is SNHLY and CDR2 is FYNNEI. CDR3 sequence: CASSESTYKTQYF. The CDR3 DNA sequence: TGTGCCAGCAGTGAATCCACGTATAAGACCCAGTACTTC.

Written as DNA, the CDR3 is TGTGCCAGCAATGGACGGGACTACGCCAATGAGCAGTTCTTC. Translating gives CASNGRDYANEQFF. The chain links TRBV2 to TRBJ2-1; 7 bases match TRBD2. This CDR3 is 14 amino acids long. In germline, CDR1 is SNHLY, CDR2 FYNNEI. V dropped 7 bases and J dropped 6; count of bases not matched to a gene: 9.

The chain recombines TRBV7-6 with TRBJ2-5; D is unclear. V dropped 5 bases and J dropped 5 bases, with 9 bases sitting between them. The CDR3 is 12 residues long. Germline V gives CDR1 SGHVS, CDR2 FNYEAQ. The CDR3 DNA reads TGTGCCAGCAGCAAACACGGGGAGACCCAGTACTTC. Its protein product is CASSKHGETQYF.

The V call is TRBV5-5, the J call TRBJ2-1; 8 positions agree with TRBD2. V was clipped by 0 bases and J by 5 bases; unmatched bases: 7. The CDR3 covers 16 residues. Germline-derived CDR1 and CDR2 are SGHKS and YYEKEE (reference sequence). The CDR3 reads CASSLAVLAGNNEQFF. The CDR3 region has the DNA TGTGCCAGCAGCTTGGCGGTCTTAGCGGGGAACAATGAGCAGTTCTTC.

The chain carries TRBV7-2 and TRBJ2-7, with TRBD1 as a possible D gene (5 bases). CDR3 length equals 12 residues. The V and J ends lost 5 bases and 5 bases respectively, with 10 bases between them. Germline assignment: CDR1 SGHTA and CDR2 FQGNSA. CDR3 bases: TGTGCCAGCAGCAGTAGGGGTAACGAGCAGTACTTC. It is translated as CASSSRGNEQYF.

The J gene is TRBJ1-1, the V gene TRBV27, with D perhaps TRBD1 (6 bases). The V end was cut by 2 bases, the J end by 3 bases, with 13 bases between. This CDR3 is built from 15 residues. CDR1 and CDR2 from the germline V gene are MNHEY and SMNVEV (reference sequence). This CDR3 reads CASSLKPSGDTEAFF. CDR3 DNA sequence: TGTGCCAGCAGTTTAAAACCTTCAGGGGACACTGAAGCTTTCTTT.

The chain employs TRBV7-2 and TRBJ2-7; D is uncertain. Trimming cost V 5 bases and J 2 bases, with 1 base left between them. The germline gives CDR1 SGHTA, CDR2 FQGNSA. CDR3 length: 10 amino acids. The CDR3 DNA reads TGTGCCAGCAGCCCCTACGAGCAGTACTTC. Its translation is CASSPYEQYF.

The V gene is TRBV5-1, the J gene TRBJ1-5, with 8 bases identical to TRBD1. The CDR3 sequence is 15 residues long. Germline V lookup: CDR1 SGHRS, CDR2 YFSETQ. Trimming at V came to 2 bases and at J to 6 bases, leaving 7 bases not matched to a gene. As DNA, the CDR3 is TGCGCCAGCAGCTTTGGGCAGGGGGCCGGTCAGCCCCAGCATTTT. It translates to CASSFGQGAGQPQHF.

The chain carries TRBV5-1 and TRBJ1-1; D is unclear. Germline CDR1 SGHRS, CDR2 YFSETQ. V lost 0 bases and J 0 bases, leaving 12 bases between the germline ends. The CDR3 loop spans 16 amino acids. Here the CDR3 reads CASSLAPRIMNTEAFF. DNA of the CDR3: TGCGCCAGCAGCTTGGCTCCCAGGATCATGAACACTGAAGCTTTCTTT.